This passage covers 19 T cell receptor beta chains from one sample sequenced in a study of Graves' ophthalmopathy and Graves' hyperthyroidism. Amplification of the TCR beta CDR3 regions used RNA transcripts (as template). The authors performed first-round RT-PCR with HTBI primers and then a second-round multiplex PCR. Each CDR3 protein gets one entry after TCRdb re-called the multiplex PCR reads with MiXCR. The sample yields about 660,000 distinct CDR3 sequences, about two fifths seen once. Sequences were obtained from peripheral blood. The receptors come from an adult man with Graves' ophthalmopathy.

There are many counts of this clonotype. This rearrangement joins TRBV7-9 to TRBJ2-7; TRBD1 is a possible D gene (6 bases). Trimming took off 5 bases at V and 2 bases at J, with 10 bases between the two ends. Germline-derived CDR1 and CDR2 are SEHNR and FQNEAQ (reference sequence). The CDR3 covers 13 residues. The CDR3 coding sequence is TGTGCCAGCAGCCCGGACAGCCCCTACGAGCAGTACTTC. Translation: CASSPDSPYEQYF.

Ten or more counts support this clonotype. The CDR3 spells CASSWASYGYTF. CDR3 nucleotide sequence: TGTGCCAGCAGTTGGGCTAGCTATGGCTACACCTTC. This sequence joins TRBV12-3 or TRBV12-4 and TRBJ1-2; D gene ambiguous. V lost 4 bases to trimming and J lost 4 bases, with 7 bases between them. The CDR3 runs 12 residues.

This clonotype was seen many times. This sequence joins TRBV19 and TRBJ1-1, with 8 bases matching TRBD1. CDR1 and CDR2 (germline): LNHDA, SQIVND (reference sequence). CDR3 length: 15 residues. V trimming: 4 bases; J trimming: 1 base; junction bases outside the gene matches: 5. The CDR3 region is CASSTGQGRNTEAFF. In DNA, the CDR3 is TGTGCCAGTAGTACCGGACAGGGAAGGAACACTGAAGCTTTCTTT. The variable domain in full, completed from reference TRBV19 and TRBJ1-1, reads DGGITQSPKYLFRKEGQNVTLSCEQNLNHDAMYWYRQDPGQGLRLIYYSQIVNDFQKGDIAEGYSVSREKKESFPLTVTSAQKNPTAFYLCASSTGQGRNTEAFFGQGTRLTVV.

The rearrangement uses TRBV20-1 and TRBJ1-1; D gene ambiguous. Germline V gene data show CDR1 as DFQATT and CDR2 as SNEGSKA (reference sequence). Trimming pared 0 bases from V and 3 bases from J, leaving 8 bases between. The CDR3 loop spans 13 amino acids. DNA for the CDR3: TGCAGTGCTAGAGATCAGGTGGACACTGAAGCTTTCTTT. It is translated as CSARDQVDTEAFF.

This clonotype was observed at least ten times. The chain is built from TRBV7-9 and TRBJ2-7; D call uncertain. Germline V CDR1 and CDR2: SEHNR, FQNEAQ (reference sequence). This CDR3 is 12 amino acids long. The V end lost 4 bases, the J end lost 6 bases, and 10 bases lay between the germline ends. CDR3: CASSSLSLEQYF. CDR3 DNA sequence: TGTGCCAGCAGCTCCCTATCCCTCGAGCAGTACTTC.

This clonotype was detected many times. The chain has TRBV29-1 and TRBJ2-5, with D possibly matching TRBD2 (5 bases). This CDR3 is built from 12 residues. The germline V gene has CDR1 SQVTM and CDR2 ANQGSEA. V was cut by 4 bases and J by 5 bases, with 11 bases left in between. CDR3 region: CSVVYGIETQYF. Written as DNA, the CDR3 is TGCAGCGTTGTGTACGGGATTGAGACCCAGTACTTC.

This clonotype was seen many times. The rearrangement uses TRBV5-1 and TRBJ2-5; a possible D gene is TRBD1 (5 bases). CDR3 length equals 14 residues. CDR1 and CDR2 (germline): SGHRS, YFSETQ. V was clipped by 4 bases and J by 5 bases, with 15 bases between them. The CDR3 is CASSPNRGSETQYF. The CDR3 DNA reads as TGCGCCAGCAGCCCAAATAGGGGCAGCGAGACCCAGTACTTC. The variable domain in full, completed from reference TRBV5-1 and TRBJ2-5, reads KAGVTQTPRYLIKTRGQQVTLSCSPISGHRSVSWYQQTPGQGLQFLFEYFSETQRNKGNFPGRFSGRQFSNSRSEMNVSTLELGDSALYLCASSPNRGSETQYFGPGTRLLVL.

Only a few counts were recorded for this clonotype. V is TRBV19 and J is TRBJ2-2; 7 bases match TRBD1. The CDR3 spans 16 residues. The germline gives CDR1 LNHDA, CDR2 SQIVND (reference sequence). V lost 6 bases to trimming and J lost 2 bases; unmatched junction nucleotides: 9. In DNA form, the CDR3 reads TGTGCCAGTAGAAAACGACAGGGATCAAACACCGGGGAGCTGTTTTTT. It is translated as CASRKRQGSNTGELFF.

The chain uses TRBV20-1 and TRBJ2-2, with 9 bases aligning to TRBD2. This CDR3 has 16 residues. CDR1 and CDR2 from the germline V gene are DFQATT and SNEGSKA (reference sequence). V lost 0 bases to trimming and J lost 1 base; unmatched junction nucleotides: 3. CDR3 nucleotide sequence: TGCAGTGCTAGAGATTGGACTAGCGAGAACACCGGGGAGCTGTTTTTT. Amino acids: CSARDWTSENTGELFF.

CDR3 bases: TGTGCCAGCAGTTTTGGGGCCAGCAGGGGTCGCGGCTATGGCTACACCTTC. This codes for CASSFGASRGRGYGYTF. The chain links TRBV12-3 or TRBV12-4 to TRBJ1-2; D perhaps matches TRBD1 (6 bases). The CDR3 runs to 17 residues. Trimming shortened V by 3 bases and J by 4 bases, and 21 bases separated the two germline ends.

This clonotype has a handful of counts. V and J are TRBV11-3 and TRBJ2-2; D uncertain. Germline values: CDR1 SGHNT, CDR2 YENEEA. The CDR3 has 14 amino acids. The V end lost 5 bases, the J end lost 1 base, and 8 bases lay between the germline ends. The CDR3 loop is CASSPKMNTGELFF. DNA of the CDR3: TGTGCCAGCAGCCCTAAGATGAACACCGGGGAGCTGTTTTTT.

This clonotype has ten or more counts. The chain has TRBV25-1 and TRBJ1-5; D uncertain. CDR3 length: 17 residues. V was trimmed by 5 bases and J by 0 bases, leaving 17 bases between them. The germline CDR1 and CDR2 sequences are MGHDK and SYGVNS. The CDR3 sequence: CASSTSTGRDSNQPQHF. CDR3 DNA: TGTGCCAGCAGTACATCCACCGGACGGGATAGCAATCAGCCCCAGCATTTT.

CDR3 residues: CASRNRDGETQYF. CDR3 coding DNA: TGTGCCAGCAGAAACAGGGATGGGGAGACCCAGTACTTC. V usage is TRBV6-5 and J usage is TRBJ2-5, with a weak D call TRBD1 (6 bases). The ends were cut back, 6 bases at V and 5 bases at J, with 13 bases in the middle. Germline CDR1 and CDR2: MNHEY and SVGAGI. CDR3 length: 13 residues.

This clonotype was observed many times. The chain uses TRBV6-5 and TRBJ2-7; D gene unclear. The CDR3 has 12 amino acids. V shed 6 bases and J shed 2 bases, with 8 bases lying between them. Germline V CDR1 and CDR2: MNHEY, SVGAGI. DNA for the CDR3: TGTGCCAGCAGAGTGTCAGCCTACGAGCAGTACTTC. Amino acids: CASRVSAYEQYF.

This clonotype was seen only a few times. CDR3 region: CASSEGSETGELFF. The CDR3 bases are TGTGCCAGCAGTGAGGGGTCGGAAACCGGGGAGCTGTTTTTT. The chain uses TRBV2 and TRBJ2-2; D gene uncertain. The CDR3 totals 14 residues. The ends were cut back, 3 bases at V and 5 bases at J, with 10 bases in the middle. Germline CDR1 and CDR2: SNHLY and FYNNEI. Variable domain in full (rest from reference TRBV2 and TRBJ2-2): EPEVTQTPSHQVTQMGQEVILRCVPISNHLYFYWYRQILGQKVEFLVSFYNNEISEKSEIFDDQFSVERPDGSNFTLKIRSTKLEDSAMYFCASSEGSETGELFFGEGSRLTVL.

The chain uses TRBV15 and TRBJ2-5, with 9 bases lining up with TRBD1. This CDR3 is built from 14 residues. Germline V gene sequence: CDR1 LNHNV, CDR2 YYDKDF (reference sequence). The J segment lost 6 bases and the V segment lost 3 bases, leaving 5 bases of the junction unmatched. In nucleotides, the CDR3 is TGTGCCACCAGCAGCTTTACAGGGGGCAAGACCCAGTACTTC. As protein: CATSSFTGGKTQYF.

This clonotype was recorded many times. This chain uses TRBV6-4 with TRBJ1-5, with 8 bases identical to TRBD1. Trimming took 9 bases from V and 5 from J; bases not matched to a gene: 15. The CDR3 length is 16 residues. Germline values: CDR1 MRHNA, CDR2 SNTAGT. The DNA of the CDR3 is TGTGCCAGACCTGAAGGGGACAGGCGGTCCGATCAGCCCCAGCATTTT. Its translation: CARPEGDRRSDQPQHF.

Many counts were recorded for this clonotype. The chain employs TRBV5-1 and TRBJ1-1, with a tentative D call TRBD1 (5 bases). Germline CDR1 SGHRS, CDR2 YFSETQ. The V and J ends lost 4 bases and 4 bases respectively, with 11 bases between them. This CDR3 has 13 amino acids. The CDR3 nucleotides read TGCGCCAGCAGCCCCCAGGGCGGCACTGAAGCTTTCTTT. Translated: CASSPQGGTEAFF.

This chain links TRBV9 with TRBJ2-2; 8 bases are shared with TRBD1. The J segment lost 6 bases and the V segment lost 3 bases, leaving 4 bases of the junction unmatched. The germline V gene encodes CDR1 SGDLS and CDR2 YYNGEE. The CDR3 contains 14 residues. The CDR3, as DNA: TGTGCCAGCAGCGAAACGGGACAGGCCGGGGAGCTGTTTTTT. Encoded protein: CASSETGQAGELFF.